This section outlines one TCR beta chain sequence together with its context. The junction departs from the called germline gene at one end, perhaps through a read error. The V gene's germline CDR1 is MDHEN and CDR2 SYDVKM. The CDR3 is 13 amino acids. This entry belongs to a study of molecular identifiers for immune sequencing clone quantification. TCRdb redid the calling of the PCR reads with MiXCR, one entry per CDR3 protein. The sample contains around 460,000 distinct CDR3 sequences, around 23% of which appear only once. Naive CD8 T cells were sorted as CD8+CD4-CCR7+CD45RA+. The gene calls are TRBV28 and TRBJ2-3, with 7 bases identical to TRBD1. This TCR came from a human donor in good health. Some libraries in this study had Jurkat cell RNA spiked in. The sample consisted of naive CD8+ T cells from blood, with Jurkat cell RNA spiked in. Subset here: FACS-sorted CD8+CD4-CCR7+CD45RA+ naive T cells. In DNA form, the CDR3 reads TGTGCCAGCAGTTCCACCCTTGGGGGACAGCCTTTCTTT. Its protein is CASSSTLGGQPFF.